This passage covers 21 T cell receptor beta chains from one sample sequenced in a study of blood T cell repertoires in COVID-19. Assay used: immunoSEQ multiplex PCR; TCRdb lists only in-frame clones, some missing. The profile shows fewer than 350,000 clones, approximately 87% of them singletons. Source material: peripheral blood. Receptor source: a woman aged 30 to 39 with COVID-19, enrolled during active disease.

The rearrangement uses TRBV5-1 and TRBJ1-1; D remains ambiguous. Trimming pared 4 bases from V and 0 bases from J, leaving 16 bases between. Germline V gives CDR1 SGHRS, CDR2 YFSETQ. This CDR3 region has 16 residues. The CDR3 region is CASSPRARQVNTEAFF. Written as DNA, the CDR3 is TGCGCCAGCAGCCCCAGAGCCCGACAAGTGAACACTGAAGCTTTCTTT.

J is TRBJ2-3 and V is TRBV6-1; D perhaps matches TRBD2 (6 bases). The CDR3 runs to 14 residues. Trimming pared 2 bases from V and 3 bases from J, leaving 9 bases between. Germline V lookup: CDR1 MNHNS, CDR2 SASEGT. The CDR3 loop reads CASSERRGTDTQYF. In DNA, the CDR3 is TGTGCCAGCAGTGAAAGGCGGGGAACAGATACGCAGTATTTT.

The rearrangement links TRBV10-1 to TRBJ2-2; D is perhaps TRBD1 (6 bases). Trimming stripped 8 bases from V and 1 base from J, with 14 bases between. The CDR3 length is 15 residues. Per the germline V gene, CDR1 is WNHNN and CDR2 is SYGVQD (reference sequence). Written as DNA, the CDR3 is TGCGCCAGCGTAACATGGACAGTGAACACCGGGGAGCTGTTTTTT. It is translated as CASVTWTVNTGELFF.

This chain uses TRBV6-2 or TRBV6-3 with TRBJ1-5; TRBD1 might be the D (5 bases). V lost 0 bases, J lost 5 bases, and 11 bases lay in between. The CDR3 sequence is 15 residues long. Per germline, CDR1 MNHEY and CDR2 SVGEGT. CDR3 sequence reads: CASSYSHWGDQPQHF. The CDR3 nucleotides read TGTGCCAGCAGTTACTCGCATTGGGGGGATCAGCCCCAGCATTTT.

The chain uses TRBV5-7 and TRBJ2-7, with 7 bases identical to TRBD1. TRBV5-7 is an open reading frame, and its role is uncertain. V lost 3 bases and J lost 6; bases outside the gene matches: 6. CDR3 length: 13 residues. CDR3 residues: CASSWLQGTEQYF. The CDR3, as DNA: TGTGCCAGCAGCTGGCTACAGGGGACCGAGCAGTACTTC.

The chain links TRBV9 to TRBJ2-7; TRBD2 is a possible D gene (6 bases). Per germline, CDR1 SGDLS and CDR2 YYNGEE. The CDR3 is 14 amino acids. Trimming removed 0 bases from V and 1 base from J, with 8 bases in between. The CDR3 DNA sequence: TGTGCCAGCAGCGTAGGCGGGGAATCCTACGAGCAGTACTTC. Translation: CASSVGGESYEQYF.

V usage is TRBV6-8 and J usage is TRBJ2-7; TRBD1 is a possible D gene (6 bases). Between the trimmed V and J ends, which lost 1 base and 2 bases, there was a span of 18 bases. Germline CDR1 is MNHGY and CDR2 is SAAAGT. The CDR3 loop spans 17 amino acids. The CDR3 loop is CASSYFSTGQKAYEQYF. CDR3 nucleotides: TGTGCCAGCAGTTACTTCTCTACAGGACAGAAGGCCTACGAGCAGTACTTC.

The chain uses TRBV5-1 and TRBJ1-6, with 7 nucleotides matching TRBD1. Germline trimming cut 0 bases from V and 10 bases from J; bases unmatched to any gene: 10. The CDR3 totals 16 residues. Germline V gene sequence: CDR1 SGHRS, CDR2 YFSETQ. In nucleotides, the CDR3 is TGCGCCAGCAGCTTGGCCGGGACAGCGACAGGATCACCCCTCCACTTT. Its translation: CASSLAGTATGSPLHF.

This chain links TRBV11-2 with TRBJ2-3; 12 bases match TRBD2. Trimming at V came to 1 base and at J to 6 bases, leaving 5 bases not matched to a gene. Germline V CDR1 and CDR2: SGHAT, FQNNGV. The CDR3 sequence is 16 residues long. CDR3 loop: CASSLASGGAMDTQYF. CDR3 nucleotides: TGTGCCAGCAGCTTAGCTAGCGGGGGGGCCATGGATACGCAGTATTTT.

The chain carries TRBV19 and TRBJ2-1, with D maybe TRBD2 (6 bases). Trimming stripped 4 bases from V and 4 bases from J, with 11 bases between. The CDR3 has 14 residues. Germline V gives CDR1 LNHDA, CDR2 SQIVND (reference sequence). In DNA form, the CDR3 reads TGTGCCAGTAGTAGGGTGGGGGGTTACAATGAGCAGTTCTTC. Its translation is CASSRVGGYNEQFF.

DNA of the CDR3: TGTGCCAGCAGCTTAGCGGGCGCGGAGGGCAATCAGCCCCAGCATTTT. It yields the protein CASSLAGAEGNQPQHF. This chain links TRBV7-8 with TRBJ1-5, with D unclear. The V gene's germline CDR1 is SGHVS and CDR2 FQNEAQ. Trimming removed 0 bases from V and 2 bases from J, with 11 bases in between. This CDR3 has 16 residues.

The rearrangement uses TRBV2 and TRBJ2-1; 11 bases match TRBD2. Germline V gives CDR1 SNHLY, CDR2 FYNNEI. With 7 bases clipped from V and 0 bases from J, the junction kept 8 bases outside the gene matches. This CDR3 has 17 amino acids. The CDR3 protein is CASNQLAGDPSYNEQFF. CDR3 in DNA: TGTGCCAGCAACCAACTAGCGGGGGACCCCTCCTACAATGAGCAGTTCTTC.

DNA for the CDR3: TGTGCCAGCAGTGAGTGGCCGATCAAGACTGAAGCTTTCTTT. Protein: CASSEWPIKTEAFF. The rearrangement uses TRBV2 and TRBJ1-1; the D is unclear. The ends were cut back, 3 bases at V and 5 bases at J, with 13 bases in the middle. CDR1 SNHLY and CDR2 FYNNEI come from the germline V gene. This CDR3 is 14 amino acids long. Full variable domain (missing parts from reference TRBV2 and TRBJ1-1): EPEVTQTPSHQVTQMGQEVILRCVPISNHLYFYWYRQILGQKVEFLVSFYNNEISEKSEIFDDQFSVERPDGSNFTLKIRSTKLEDSAMYFCASSEWPIKTEAFFGQGTRLTVV.

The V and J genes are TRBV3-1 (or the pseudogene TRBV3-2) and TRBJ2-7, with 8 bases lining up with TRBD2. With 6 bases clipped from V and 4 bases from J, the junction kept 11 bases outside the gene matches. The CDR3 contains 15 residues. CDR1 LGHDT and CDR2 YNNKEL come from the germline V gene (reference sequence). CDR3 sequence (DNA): TGTGCCAGCAGATCCGCCGGGGGGGCCTGGTACGAGCAGTACTTC. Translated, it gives CASRSAGGAWYEQYF.

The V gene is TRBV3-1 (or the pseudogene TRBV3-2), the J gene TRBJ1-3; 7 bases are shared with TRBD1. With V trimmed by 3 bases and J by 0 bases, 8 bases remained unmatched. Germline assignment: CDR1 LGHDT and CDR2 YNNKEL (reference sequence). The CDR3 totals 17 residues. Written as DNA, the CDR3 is TGTGCCAGCAGCCATGCAGTCAGGGGGTTCTCTGGAAACACCATATATTTT. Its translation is CASSHAVRGFSGNTIYF.

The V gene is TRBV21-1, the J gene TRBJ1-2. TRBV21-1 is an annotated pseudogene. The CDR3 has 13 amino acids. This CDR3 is CASSTRLGGGYTF. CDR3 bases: TGTGCCAGCAGCACTCGGCTCGGAGGTGGCTACACCTTC.

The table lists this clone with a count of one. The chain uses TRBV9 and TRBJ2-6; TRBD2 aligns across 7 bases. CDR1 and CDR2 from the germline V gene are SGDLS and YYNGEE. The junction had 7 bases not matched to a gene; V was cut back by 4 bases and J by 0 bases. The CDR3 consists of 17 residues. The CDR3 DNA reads TGTGCCAGCAGCCCGTCCGGGGGGTACTCTGGGGCCAACGTCCTGACTTTC. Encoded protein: CASSPSGGYSGANVLTF.

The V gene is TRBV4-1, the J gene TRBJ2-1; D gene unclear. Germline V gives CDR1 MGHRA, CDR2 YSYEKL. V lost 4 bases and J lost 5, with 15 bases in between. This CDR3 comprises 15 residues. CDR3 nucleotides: TGCGCCAGCAGCCCCAGCGACGGAACCCACAATGAGCAGTTCTTC. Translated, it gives CASSPSDGTHNEQFF.

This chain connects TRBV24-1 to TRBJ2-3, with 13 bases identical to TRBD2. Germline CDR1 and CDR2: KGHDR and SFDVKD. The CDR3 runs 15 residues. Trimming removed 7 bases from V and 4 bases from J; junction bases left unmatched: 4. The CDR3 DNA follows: TGTGCCACCAGCCTCGGGACTAGCGGGGCAGATACGCAGTATTTT. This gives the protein CATSLGTSGADTQYF.

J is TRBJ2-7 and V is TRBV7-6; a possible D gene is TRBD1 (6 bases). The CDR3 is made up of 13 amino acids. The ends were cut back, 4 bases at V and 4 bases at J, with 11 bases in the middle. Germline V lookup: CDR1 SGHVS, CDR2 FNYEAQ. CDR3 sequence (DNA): TGTGCCAGCAGCTCTACAAGGGGGTACGAGCAGTACTTC. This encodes CASSSTRGYEQYF.

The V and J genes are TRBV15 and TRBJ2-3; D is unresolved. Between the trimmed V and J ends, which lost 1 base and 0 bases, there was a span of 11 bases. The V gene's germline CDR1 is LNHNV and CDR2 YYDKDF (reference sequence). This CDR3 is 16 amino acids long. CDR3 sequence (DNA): TGTGCCACCAGCAGAGGCCAGGCTTCTAGCACAGATACGCAGTATTTT. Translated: CATSRGQASSTDTQYF.